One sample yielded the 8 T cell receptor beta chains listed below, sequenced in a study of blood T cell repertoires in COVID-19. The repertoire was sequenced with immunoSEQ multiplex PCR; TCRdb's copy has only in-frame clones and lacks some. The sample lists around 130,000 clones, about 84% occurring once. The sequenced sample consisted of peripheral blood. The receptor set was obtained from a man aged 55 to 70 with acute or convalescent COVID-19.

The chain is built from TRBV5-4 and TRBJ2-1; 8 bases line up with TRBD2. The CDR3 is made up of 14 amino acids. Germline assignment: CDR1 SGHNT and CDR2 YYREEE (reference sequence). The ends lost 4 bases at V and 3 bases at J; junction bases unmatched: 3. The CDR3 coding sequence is TGTGCCAGCAGCGCGGGACTAGACTACAATGAGCAGTTCTTC. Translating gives CASSAGLDYNEQFF.

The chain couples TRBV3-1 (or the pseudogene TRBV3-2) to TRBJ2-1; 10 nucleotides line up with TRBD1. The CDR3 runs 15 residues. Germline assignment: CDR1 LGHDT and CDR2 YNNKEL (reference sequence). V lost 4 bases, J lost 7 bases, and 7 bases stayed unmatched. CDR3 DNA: TGTGCCAGCAGCCGACAGGGGGCGGGCAGAAATGAGCAGTTCTTC. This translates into CASSRQGAGRNEQFF.

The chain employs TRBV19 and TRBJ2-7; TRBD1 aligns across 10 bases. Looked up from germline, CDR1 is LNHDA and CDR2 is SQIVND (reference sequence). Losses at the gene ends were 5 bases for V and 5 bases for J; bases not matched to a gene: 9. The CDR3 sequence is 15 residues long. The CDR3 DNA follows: TGTGCCAGTAGTTCCTCCGGGACAGGGGACCACGAGCAGTACTTC. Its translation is CASSSSGTGDHEQYF.

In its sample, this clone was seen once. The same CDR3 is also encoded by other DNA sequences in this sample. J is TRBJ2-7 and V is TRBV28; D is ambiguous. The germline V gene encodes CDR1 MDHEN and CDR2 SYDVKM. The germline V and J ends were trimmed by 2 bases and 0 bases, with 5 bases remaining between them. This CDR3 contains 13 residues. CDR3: CASSLDTSYEQYF. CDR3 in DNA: TGTGCCAGCAGTTTAGACACCTCCTACGAGCAGTACTTC.

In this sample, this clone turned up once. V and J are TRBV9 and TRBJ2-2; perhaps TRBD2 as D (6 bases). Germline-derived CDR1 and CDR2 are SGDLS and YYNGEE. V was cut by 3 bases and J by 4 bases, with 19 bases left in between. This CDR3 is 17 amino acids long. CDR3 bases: TGTGCCAGCAGCGGGAGGGGAGACAGCCGATTCACCGGGGAGCTGTTTTTT. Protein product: CASSGRGDSRFTGELFF.

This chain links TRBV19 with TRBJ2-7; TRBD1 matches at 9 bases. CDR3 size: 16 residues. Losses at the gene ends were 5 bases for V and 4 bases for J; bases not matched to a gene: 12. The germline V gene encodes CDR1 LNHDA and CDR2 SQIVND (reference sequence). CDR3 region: CASSLAGTGSLYEQYF. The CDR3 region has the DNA TGTGCCAGTAGTCTAGCCGGGACAGGGAGTTTGTACGAGCAGTACTTC. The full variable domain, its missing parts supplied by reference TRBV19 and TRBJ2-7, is DGGITQSPKYLFRKEGQNVTLSCEQNLNHDAMYWYRQDPGQGLRLIYYSQIVNDFQKGDIAEGYSVSREKKESFPLTVTSAQKNPTAFYLCASSLAGTGSLYEQYFGPGTRLTVT.

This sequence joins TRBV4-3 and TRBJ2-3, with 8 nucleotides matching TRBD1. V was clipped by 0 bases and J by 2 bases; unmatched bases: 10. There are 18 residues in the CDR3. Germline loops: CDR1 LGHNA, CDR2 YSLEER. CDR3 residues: CASSQDPFRQGPTDTQYF. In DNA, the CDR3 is TGCGCCAGCAGCCAAGACCCCTTTCGACAGGGGCCCACAGATACGCAGTATTTT.

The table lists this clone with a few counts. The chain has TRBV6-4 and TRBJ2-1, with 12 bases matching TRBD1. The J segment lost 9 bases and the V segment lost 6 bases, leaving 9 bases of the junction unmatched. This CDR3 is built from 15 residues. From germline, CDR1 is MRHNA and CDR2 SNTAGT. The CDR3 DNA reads TGTGCCAGCAGCGGGGGGACAGGGGGCTCGGGTGAGCAGTTCTTC. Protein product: CASSGGTGGSGEQFF.